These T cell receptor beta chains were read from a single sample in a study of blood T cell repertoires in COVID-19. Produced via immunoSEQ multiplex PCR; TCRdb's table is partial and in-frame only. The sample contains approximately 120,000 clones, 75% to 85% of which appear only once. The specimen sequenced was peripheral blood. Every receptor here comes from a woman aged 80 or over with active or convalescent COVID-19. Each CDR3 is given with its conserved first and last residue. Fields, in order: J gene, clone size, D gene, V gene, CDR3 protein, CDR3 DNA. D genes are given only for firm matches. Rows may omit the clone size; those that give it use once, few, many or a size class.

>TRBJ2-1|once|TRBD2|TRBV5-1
CASSPSGATSYNEQFF
TGCGCCAGCAGCCCGAGCGGGGCAACTTCCTACAATGAGCAGTTCTTC
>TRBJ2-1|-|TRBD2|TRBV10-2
CASRLLAGGSYNEQFF
TGCGCCAGTCGACTTTTAGCGGGAGGGTCCTACAATGAGCAGTTCTTC
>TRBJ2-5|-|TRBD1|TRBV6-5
CAVMAGGLQETQYF
TGTGCCGTTATGGCAGGGGGCCTCCAAGAGACCCAGTACTTC
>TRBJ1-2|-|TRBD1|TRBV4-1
CASSQDFLAGGGGYTF
TGCGCCAGCAGCCAAGACTTTTTGGCAGGGGGTGGGGGCTACACCTTC
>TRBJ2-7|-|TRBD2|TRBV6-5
CAREIAGLTYEQYF
TGTGCCAGGGAAATAGCGGGTTTAACCTACGAGCAGTACTTC
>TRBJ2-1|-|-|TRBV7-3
CASSLQGNEQFF
TGTGCCAGCAGCTTACAGGGTAATGAGCAGTTCTTC
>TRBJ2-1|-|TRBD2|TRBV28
CATQKSWAYQGGGSYNEQFF
TGTGCCACCCAGAAGTCATGGGCCTATCAAGGCGGGGGCTCCTACAATGAGCAGTTCTTC
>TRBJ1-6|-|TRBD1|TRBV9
CASSAAGTGMNSPLHF
TGTGCCAGCAGCGCAGCCGGGACAGGAATGAATTCACCCCTCCACTTT
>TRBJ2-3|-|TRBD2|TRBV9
CASSALAGHGSDTQYF
TGTGCCAGCAGCGCCCTAGCGGGGCACGGGTCAGATACGCAGTATTTT
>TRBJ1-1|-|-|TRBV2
CASPRSLKDSPANTEAFF
TGTGCCAGCCCCCGTTCCCTAAAGGACAGTCCCGCGAACACTGAAGCTTTCTTT
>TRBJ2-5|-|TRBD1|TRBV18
CASSTSGTGVETQYF
TGTGCCAGCTCAACATCCGGGACAGGGGTAGAGACCCAGTACTTC
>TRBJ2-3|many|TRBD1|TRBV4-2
CASSQVVTGGSSDTQYF
TGTGCCAGCAGCCAAGTCGTGACAGGGGGTTCGTCAGATACGCAGTATTTT
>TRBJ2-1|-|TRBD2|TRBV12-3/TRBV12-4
CASSPGLAGQFF
TGTGCCAGCAGTCCGGGACTAGCGGGACAGTTCTTC
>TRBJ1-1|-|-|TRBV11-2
CASSLGAGNTEAFF
TGTGCCAGCAGCTTAGGGGCAGGGAACACTGAAGCTTTCTTT
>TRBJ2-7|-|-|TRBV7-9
CASSGARWEQYF
TGTGCCAGCAGCGGCGCCAGGTGGGAGCAGTACTTC
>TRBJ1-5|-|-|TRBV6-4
CASSDGPAGQPQHF
TGTGCCAGCAGTGACGGGCCGGCTGGGCAGCCCCAGCATTTT
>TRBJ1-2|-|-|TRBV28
CASSLGGPSNYGYTF
TGTGCCAGCAGTTTGGGGGGACCGAGCAACTATGGCTACACCTTC
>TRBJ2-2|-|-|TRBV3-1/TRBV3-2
CASSRVATNTGELFF
TGTGCCAGCAGCCGAGTAGCGACTAACACCGGGGAGCTGTTTTTT
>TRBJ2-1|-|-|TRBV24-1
CATSPWPRARGNEQFF
TGTGCCACCAGTCCGTGGCCCCGGGCCAGGGGAAATGAGCAGTTCTTC
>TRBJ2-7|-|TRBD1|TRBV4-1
CASSKGPGQGWYEQYF
TGCGCCAGCAGCAAGGGGCCGGGACAGGGGTGGTACGAGCAGTACTTC
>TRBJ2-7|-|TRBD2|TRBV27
CASTNRMAATSGRFSYEQYF
TGTGCCAGCACCAATAGGATGGCGGCGACTAGCGGGCGGTTCTCCTACGAGCAGTACTTC
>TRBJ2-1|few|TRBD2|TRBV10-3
CAIDRTSGSNEQFF
TGTGCCATCGATCGGACTAGCGGGAGCAATGAGCAGTTCTTC
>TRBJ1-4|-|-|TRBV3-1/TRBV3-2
CASSPLTNNEKLFF
TGTGCCAGCAGCCCCCTAACGAATAATGAAAAACTGTTTTTT
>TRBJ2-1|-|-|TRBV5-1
CASSLGDREQFF
TGCGCCAGCAGCTTGGGTGATCGGGAGCAGTTCTTC
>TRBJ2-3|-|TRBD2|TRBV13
CASSGSGGSTDTQYF
TGTGCCAGCAGCGGTAGCGGGGGAAGCACAGATACGCAGTATTTT
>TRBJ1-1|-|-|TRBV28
CASRANTEAFF
TGTGCCTCGCGGGCGAACACTGAAGCTTTCTTT
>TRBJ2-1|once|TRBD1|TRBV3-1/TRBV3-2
CASSQWTGVNEQFF
TGTGCCAGCAGCCAATGGACAGGAGTCAATGAGCAGTTCTTC
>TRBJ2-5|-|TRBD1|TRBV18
CASSPPTTGSYGETQYF
TGTGCCAGCTCACCACCGACGACAGGGTCGTATGGAGAGACCCAGTACTTC
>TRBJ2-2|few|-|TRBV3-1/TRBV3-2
CASSLRGTGELFF
TGTGCCAGCAGCCTCAGGGGCACCGGGGAGCTGTTTTTT
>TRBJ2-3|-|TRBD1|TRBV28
CASCPTRGRGRDTQYF
TGTGCCAGCTGCCCCACGAGGGGCAGGGGGCGTGATACGCAGTATTTT
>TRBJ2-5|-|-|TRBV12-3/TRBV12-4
CASRGPQETQYF
TGTGCCAGTAGGGGTCCTCAAGAGACCCAGTACTTC
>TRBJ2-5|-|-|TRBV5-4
CASSLAGSQETQYF
TGTGCCAGCAGCTTGGCAGGATCTCAAGAGACCCAGTACTTC
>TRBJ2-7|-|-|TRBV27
CASSYRAGPYEQYF
TGTGCCAGCAGTTATCGAGCAGGCCCCTACGAGCAGTACTTC
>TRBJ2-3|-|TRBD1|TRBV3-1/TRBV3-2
CASSQSPGTGGYTQYF
TGTGCCAGCAGCCAAAGCCCCGGGACAGGGGGTTATACGCAGTATTTT
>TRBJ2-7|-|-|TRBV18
CASSPFDGAHYEQYF
TGTGCCAGCTCACCTTTCGATGGGGCCCACTACGAGCAGTACTTC
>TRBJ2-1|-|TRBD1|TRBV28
CASSSRGTTYNEQFF
TGTGCCAGCAGTTCCAGGGGGACGACCTACAATGAGCAGTTCTTC
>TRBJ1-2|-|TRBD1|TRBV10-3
CAISDPGQGNYGYTF
TGTGCCATCAGTGACCCGGGACAGGGTAACTATGGCTACACCTTC
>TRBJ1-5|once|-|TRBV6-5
CASNTGSNQPQHF
TGTGCCAGCAATACAGGGTCTAATCAGCCCCAGCATTTT
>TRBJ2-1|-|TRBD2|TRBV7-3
CASSSRTSGGTSGRAYNEQFF
TGTGCCAGCAGCTCGCGTACCTCTGGGGGGACTAGCGGGAGGGCCTACAATGAGCAGTTCTTC
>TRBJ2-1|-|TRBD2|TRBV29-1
CSADSGTRRIF
TGCAGCGCAGATTCGGGGACTAGACGAATCTTC
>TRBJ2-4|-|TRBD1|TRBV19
CASTPGGTGDILAKNIQYF
TGTGCCAGTACCCCTGGGGGGACAGGCGACATCCTAGCCAAAAACATTCAGTACTTC
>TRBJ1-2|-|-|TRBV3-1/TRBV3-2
CASSPANRVGGSGYTF
TGTGCCAGCAGCCCCGCTAACAGGGTCGGTGGATCCGGCTACACCTTC
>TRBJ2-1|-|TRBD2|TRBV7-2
CASSKRLAGGPHEQFF
TGTGCCAGCAGCAAACGACTAGCGGGAGGGCCCCATGAGCAGTTCTTC
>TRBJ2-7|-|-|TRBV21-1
CASSRSGTYEQYF
TGTGCCAGCAGCAGATCGGGGACCTACGAGCAGTACTTC
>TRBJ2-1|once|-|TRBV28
CASSPTRVAYNEQFF
TGTGCCAGCAGCCCAACTAGGGTGGCCTACAATGAGCAGTTCTTC
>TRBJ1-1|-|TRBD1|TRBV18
CASSPSPVDLGTGIFTEAFF
TGTGCCAGCTCACCCTCACCGGTCGATCTTGGGACAGGGATTTTCACTGAAGCTTTCTTT
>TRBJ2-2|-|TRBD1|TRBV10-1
CASSGADRVGGELFF
TGCGCCAGCAGTGGGGCAGACAGGGTCGGCGGGGAGCTGTTTTTT
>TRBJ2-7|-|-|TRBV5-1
CASSQNGLHPYEQYF
TGCGCCAGCAGCCAAAACGGACTACACCCTTACGAGCAGTACTTC
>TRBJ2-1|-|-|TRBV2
CASSELGAEKQFF
TGTGCCAGCAGTGAATTGGGAGCGGAAAAGCAGTTCTTC
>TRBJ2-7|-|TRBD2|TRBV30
CAWSVGGTSPQSYEQYF
TGTGCCTGGAGTGTTGGGGGGACTAGCCCTCAATCCTACGAGCAGTACTTC
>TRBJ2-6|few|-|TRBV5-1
CASSPRTISGANVLTF
TGCGCCAGCAGCCCCCGGACTATCTCTGGGGCCAACGTCCTGACTTTC
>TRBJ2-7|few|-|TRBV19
CASSIQGYEQYF
TGTGCCAGTAGTATTCAGGGCTACGAGCAGTACTTC
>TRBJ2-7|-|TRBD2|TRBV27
CASSSASGKADEQYF
TGTGCCAGCAGTTCTGCCAGCGGGAAAGCCGACGAGCAGTACTTC
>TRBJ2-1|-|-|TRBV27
CASSLSGGANEQFF
TGTGCCAGCAGTTTAAGTGGGGGCGCTAATGAGCAGTTCTTC
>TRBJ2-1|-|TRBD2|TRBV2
CASSDYKLAGGLDNEQFF
TGTGCCAGCAGCGATTACAAACTAGCGGGAGGGCTCGACAATGAGCAGTTCTTC
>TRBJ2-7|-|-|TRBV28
CASSLYEALRGQYF
TGTGCCAGCAGTTTATATGAAGCTCTACGTGGGCAGTACTTC
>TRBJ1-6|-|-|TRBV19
CASTPGVNSPLHF
TGTGCCAGTACCCCGGGGGTGAATTCACCCCTCCACTTT
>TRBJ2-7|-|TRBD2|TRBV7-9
CASSPTGGLYEQYF
TGTGCCAGCAGCCCAACGGGGGGGCTCTACGAGCAGTACTTC
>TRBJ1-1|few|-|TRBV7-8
CASSLRGTEAFF
TGTGCCAGCAGCCTCCGGGGCACTGAAGCTTTCTTT